This T cell receptor beta chain was recovered during a study of cytomegalovirus exposure and HLA in healthy donors. This clone was seen only a few times. The germline V and J ends were trimmed by 6 bases and 8 bases, with 14 bases remaining between them. CDR3 size: 13 residues. The germline V gene encodes CDR1 SNHLY and CDR2 FYNNEI. The assay was immunoSEQ multiplex PCR, and TCRdb's table has in-frame clones only and misses some. This table holds 170,000 or so clones, about four fifths found once. This receptor was identified in a woman aged 18-29 years in good health and CMV-seropositive. The sequencing input was PBMCs. The gene calls are TRBV2 and TRBJ2-1; D might be TRBD2 (6 bases). This CDR3 is CASSGRDWDEQFF. CDR3 nucleotides: TGTGCCAGCAGCGGACGGGACTGGGATGAGCAGTTCTTC.